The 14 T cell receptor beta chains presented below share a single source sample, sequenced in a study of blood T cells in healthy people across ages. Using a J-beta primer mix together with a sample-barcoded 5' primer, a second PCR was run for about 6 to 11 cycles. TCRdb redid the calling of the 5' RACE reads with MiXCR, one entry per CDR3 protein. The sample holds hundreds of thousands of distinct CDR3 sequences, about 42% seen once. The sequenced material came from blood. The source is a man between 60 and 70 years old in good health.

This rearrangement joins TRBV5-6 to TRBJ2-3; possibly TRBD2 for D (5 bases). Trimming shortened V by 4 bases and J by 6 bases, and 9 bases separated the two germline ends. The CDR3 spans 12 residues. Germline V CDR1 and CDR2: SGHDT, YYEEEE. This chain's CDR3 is CASSRREDTQYF. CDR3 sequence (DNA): TGTGCCAGCAGCCGAAGGGAGGATACGCAGTATTTT.

CDR3 sequence: CASSLVRRTIRGGDPHNHEQFF. In DNA form, the CDR3 reads TGTGCCAGCAGCTTAGTACGAAGGACCATCCGCGGTGGGGACCCACACAACCATGAGCAGTTCTTC. The chain has TRBV11-2 and TRBJ2-1; perhaps D is TRBD1 or TRBD2 (5 bases each). V was pared by 1 base and J by 8 bases, with 36 bases between. The CDR3 extends over 22 amino acids. Germline values: CDR1 SGHAT, CDR2 FQNNGV.

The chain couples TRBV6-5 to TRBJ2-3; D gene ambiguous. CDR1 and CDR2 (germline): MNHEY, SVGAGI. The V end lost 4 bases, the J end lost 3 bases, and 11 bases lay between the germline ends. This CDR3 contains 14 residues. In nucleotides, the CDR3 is TGTGCCAGCAGTTTGAATCCATTGACAGATACGCAGTATTTT. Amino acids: CASSLNPLTDTQYF.

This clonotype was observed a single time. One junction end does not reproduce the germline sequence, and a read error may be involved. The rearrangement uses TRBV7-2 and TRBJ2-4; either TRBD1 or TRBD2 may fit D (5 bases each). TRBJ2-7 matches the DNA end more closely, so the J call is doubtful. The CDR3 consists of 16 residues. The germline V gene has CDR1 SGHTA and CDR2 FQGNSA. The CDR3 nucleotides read TGTGCCAGCAGCCTCCCCACCGGGACCATCTCCTCCGAGCAGTACTTC. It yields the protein CASSLPTGTISSEQYF.

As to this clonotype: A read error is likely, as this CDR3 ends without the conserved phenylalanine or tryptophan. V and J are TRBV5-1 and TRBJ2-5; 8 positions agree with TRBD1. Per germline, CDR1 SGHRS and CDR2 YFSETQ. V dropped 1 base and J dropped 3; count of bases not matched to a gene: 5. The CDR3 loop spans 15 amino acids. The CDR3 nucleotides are TGCGCCAGCAGCTTGTTGTCGACAGGGGAAGAGACCCAGTACTTA. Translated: CASSLLSTGEETQYL.

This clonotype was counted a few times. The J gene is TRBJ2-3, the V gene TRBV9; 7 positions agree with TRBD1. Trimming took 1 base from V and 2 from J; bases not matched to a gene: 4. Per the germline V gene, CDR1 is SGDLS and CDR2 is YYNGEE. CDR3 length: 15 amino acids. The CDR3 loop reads CASSVTGVITDTQYF. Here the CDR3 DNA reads TGTGCCAGCAGCGTAACAGGGGTGATCACAGATACGCAGTATTTT.

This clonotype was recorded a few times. The CDR3 reads CASSLGGSGLGDTQYF. In nucleotides, the CDR3 is TGTGCCAGCAGCTTAGGGGGGTCGGGGTTAGGAGATACGCAGTATTTT. This rearrangement joins TRBV7-2 to TRBJ2-3; D is possibly TRBD1 or TRBD2 (5 bases each). Germline CDR1 is SGHTA and CDR2 is FQGNSA. CDR3 length: 16 amino acids. V was pared by 1 base and J by 5 bases, with 16 bases between.

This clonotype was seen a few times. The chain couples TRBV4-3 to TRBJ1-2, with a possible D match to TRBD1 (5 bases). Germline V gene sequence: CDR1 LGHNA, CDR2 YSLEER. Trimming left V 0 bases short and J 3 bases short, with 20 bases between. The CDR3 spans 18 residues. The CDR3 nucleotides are TGCGCCAGCAGCCAAGATCTGGGCTCGGGGGAAGAAGACTATGGCTACACCTTC. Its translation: CASSQDLGSGEEDYGYTF.

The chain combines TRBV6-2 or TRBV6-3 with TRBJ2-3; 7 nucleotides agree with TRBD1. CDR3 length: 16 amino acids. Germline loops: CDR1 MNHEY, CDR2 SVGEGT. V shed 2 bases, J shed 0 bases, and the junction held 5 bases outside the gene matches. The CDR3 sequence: CASSYGQAGSTDTQYF. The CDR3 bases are TGTGCCAGCAGTTACGGACAGGCTGGGAGCACAGATACGCAGTATTTT.

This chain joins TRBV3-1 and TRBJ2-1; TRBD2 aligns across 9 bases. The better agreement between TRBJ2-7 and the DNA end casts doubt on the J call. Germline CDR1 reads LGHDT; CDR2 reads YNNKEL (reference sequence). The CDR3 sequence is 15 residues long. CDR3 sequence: CASSQDLAGSYEQYF. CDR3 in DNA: TGTGCCAGCAGCCAAGATCTAGCGGGGTCCTACGAGCAGTACTTC.

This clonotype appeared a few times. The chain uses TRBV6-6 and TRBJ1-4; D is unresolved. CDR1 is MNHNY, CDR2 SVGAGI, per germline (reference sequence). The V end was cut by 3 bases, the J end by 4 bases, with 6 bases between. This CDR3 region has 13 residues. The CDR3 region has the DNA TGTGCCAGCAGTTATGGGCATAATGAAAAACTGTTTTTT. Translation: CASSYGHNEKLFF.

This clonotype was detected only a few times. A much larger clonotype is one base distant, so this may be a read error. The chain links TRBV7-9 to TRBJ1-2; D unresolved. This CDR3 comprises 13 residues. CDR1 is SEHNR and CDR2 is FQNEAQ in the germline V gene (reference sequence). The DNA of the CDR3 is TGTGCCGGCAGCCCGACGGAGCCGTATGGCTACACCTTC. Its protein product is CAGSPTEPYGYTF.

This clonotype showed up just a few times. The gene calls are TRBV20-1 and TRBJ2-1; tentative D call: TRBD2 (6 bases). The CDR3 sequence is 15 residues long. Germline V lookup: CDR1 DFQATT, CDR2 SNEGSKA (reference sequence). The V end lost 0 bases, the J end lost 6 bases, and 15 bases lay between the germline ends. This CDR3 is CSARERGYTGNEQFF. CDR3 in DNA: TGCAGTGCTAGAGAGCGGGGTTACACCGGCAATGAGCAGTTCTTC.

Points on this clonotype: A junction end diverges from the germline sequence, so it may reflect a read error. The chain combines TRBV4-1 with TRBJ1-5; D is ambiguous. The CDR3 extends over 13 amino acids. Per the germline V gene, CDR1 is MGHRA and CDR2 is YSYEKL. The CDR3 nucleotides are TGCGTCAGCAGCCAAGATCACGGTCAGCCCCAGCATTTT. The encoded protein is CVSSQDHGQPQHF.